The 5 T cell receptor beta chains below all came from one sample that was sequenced in a study of molecular identifiers for immune sequencing clone quantification. TCRdb analysed the PCR reads with MiXCR anew, one entry per CDR3 protein. The sample has 460,000 or so distinct CDR3 sequences, about 22% seen once; the top ten hold 0.7% to 0.95%. Sequencing used naive CD8+ T cells from blood, with Jurkat cell RNA spiked in. Subset described: FACS-sorted CD8+CD4-CCR7+CD45RA+ naive T cells. Receptor source: a human donor in good health. Some libraries in this study had Jurkat cell RNA spiked in.

This clonotype was recorded at least ten times. This chain links TRBV29-1 with TRBJ2-5, with a possible D match to TRBD1 (6 bases). CDR1 is SQVTM and CDR2 is ANQGSEA in the germline V gene. CDR3 length equals 13 residues. Trimming removed 2 bases at V and 5 bases at J, with 12 bases between. The CDR3 DNA sequence: TGCAGCGTTGAAATGGGGGCGAATGAGACCCAGTACTTC. This sequence encodes CSVEMGANETQYF.

This clonotype appeared many times. J is TRBJ2-3 and V is TRBV28; D is undetermined. CDR1 and CDR2 from the germline V gene are MDHEN and SYDVKM. Trimming stripped 6 bases from V and 2 bases from J, with 3 bases between. The CDR3 extends over 11 amino acids. DNA of the CDR3: TGTGCCAGCAGATACACAGATACGCAGTATTTT. Protein sequence: CASRYTDTQYF.

Ten or more counts support this clonotype. The chain links TRBV29-1 to TRBJ2-2; maybe TRBD1 (5 bases). Germline V CDR1 and CDR2: SQVTM, ANQGSEA. Trimming took off 3 bases at V and 7 bases at J, with 12 bases between the two ends. The CDR3 runs 13 residues. This CDR3 is CSVDPAGFGELFF. The CDR3 DNA follows: TGCAGCGTTGACCCAGCAGGGTTCGGGGAGCTGTTTTTT.

This clonotype was seen a few times. The chain carries TRBV9 and TRBJ2-7; 9 nucleotides line up with TRBD1. The V gene's germline CDR1 is SGDLS and CDR2 YYNGEE. The CDR3 totals 15 residues. J lost 3 bases, V lost 2 bases, and 6 bases had no gene match. The CDR3 sequence: CASSVGRTGDYEQYF. CDR3 sequence (DNA): TGTGCCAGCAGCGTTGGGAGGACAGGGGACTACGAGCAGTACTTC.

This clonotype has only a few counts. The J gene is TRBJ2-1, the V gene TRBV29-1; 8 bases map to TRBD1. V was pared by 3 bases and J by 8 bases, with 9 bases of the junction left unmatched. CDR3 size: 14 residues. Germline values: CDR1 SQVTM, CDR2 ANQGSEA. CDR3 loop: CSVDAWTGRYEQFF. CDR3 nucleotide sequence: TGCAGCGTTGATGCCTGGACAGGGCGCTATGAGCAGTTCTTC.